A single sample is the source of the 5 T cell receptor beta chains below, sequenced in a study. TCRdb re-called the RT-PCR reads through MiXCR, storing one row per CDR3 protein. The sample records 550,000 to 750,000 distinct CDR3 sequences, around 14% being singletons. Sequencing was carried out using memory CD4+ T cells from blood. Every receptor here comes from a female donor in good health, serving as a healthy control.

This chain links TRBV6-5 with TRBJ1-4, with D tentatively TRBD1 (6 bases). This CDR3 contains 14 residues. Germline V gene sequence: CDR1 MNHEY, CDR2 SVGAGI. The germline V and J ends were trimmed by 5 bases and 7 bases, with 14 bases remaining between them. CDR3 sequence: CASSGDIRGEKLFF. As DNA, the CDR3 is TGTGCCAGCAGTGGGGACATTAGGGGTGAAAAACTGTTTTTT.

The V call is TRBV6-5, the J call TRBJ1-6; D is ambiguous. The CDR3 sequence is 12 residues long. V was cut by 6 bases and J by 8 bases, with 8 bases left in between. Germline V gives CDR1 MNHEY, CDR2 SVGAGI. CDR3 sequence (DNA): TGTGCCAGCAGACACATTGATTCACCCCTCCACTTT. This sequence encodes CASRHIDSPLHF.

At least ten counts were recorded for this clonotype. The V call is TRBV4-3, the J call TRBJ1-2, with D possibly matching TRBD1 (5 bases). The CDR3 is 17 residues long. The ends were cut back, 0 bases at V and 4 bases at J, with 18 bases in the middle. Germline CDR1 and CDR2: LGHNA and YSLEER. Here the CDR3 DNA reads TGCGCCAGCAGCCAAGATCTAGTCGGGGGGTCCACCTATGGCTACACCTTC. Its protein product is CASSQDLVGGSTYGYTF.

The chain links TRBV6-2 or TRBV6-3 to TRBJ1-2; TRBD1 is a possible D gene (5 bases). Per the germline V gene, CDR1 is MNHEY and CDR2 is SVGEGT. The CDR3 is 13 amino acids. Deletions cut 2 bases from V and 8 bases from J, with 12 bases between. CDR3 amino acids: CASSYEGPRGYTF. CDR3 bases: TGTGCCAGCAGTTACGAGGGACCCCGCGGCTACACCTTC.

This chain links TRBV10-3 with TRBJ2-5; 7 bases match TRBD1. CDR1 is ENHRY, CDR2 SYGVKD, per germline. This CDR3 comprises 13 residues. The trim removed 6 bases at V and 2 bases at J, leaving 3 bases unmatched. CDR3: CAIRQGFQETQYF. In nucleotides, the CDR3 is TGTGCCATCAGACAGGGGTTTCAAGAGACCCAGTACTTC.